The sequence of this T cell receptor (beta chain) was determined in a study of T cell repertoires in cytomegalovirus infection (dated by TCRdb to the late 2010s). Concerning the study at large: Donor HLA type was relevant to the analysis, because carriage of CMV infection together with the matching HLA type was indicated by public TCR beta signatures.

The paper's findings and limits, for the study overall: In both this cohort and an independent cohort of 352 donors, the cumulative frequency of public TCR beta family members distinguished carriers of CMV infection plus the relevant HLA type. The ex vivo response was dominated by HLA-C-restricted CMV-specific TCR beta clonotypes, which also provided the single most frequent clonotype in two of eight donors.

Concerning this clonotype: The antigen it recognizes is unknown. One base away there is no much larger clone; base qualities are not given.

The reads were generated on an Illumina HiSeq 1500. TCRdb reanalyzed the raw reads on its own, using fastp at Q25 for trimming and MiXCR for clone calling, and kept in-frame beta chains. Rows merge per CDR3 protein into single entries with the most common DNA and genes. The sample includes 150,000 or so distinct CDR3 sequences, with around 20% observed a single time. The top ten clones comprise 10% to 11% of the sample. The sequence was collected from a human donor in good health (CMV status not recorded). Some clones in this sample may be carry-over from other donors' samples. The material sequenced was PBMCs.

The CDR3 amino acid sequence is: CATSDPRGDSTDTQYF. The sequenced DNA is TGTGCCACCAGTGATCCCAGGGGTGACTCGACAGATACGCAGTATTTT. The chain joins TRBV24-1 to TRBJ2-3; the D segment could be TRBD1, given 6 matching bases. V sheds 3 bases and J sheds 3 bases, leaving 15 bases between their ends. Reading from cysteine to phenylalanine, the CDR3 counts 16 amino acids. The CDR3 DNA has 48 bases and is translated from base 1. From a lookup of the germline V gene, CDR1 and CDR2 are KGHDR and SFDVKD.